The 4 T cell receptor beta chains listed next were all sequenced from one sample in a study of blood T cells in healthy people across ages. A second PCR of about 7 to 12 cycles used a sample-barcoded 5' primer and a J-beta primer mix. Each CDR3 protein gets one entry after TCRdb re-called the 5' RACE reads with MiXCR. The sample has roughly 2 million distinct CDR3 sequences; roughly 52% are singletons. Sequencing was carried out using blood. All receptors come from a woman aged 35 to 49 in good health.

The chain couples TRBV6-2 or TRBV6-3 to TRBJ2-1; 9 nucleotides match TRBD1. This CDR3 has 14 residues. Unmatched junction bases numbered 8, after V lost 6 bases and J lost 8 bases. Germline V gene sequence: CDR1 MNHEY, CDR2 SVGEGT. DNA of the CDR3: TGTGCCAGCAGCCAAGGGACAGGGACGGATGAGCAGTTCTTC. This codes for CASSQGTGTDEQFF.

The chain joins TRBV24-1 to TRBJ2-5, with D perhaps matching TRBD1 (6 bases). There are 13 residues in the CDR3. Germline V lookup: CDR1 KGHDR, CDR2 SFDVKD. The V and J ends lost 9 bases and 2 bases respectively, with 12 bases between them. CDR3 coding DNA: TGTGCCACCGGGCTCACAGGGCAAGAGACCCAGTACTTC. It is translated as CATGLTGQETQYF.

The rearrangement links TRBV6-5 to TRBJ2-5, with TRBD1 matching 7 bases. V lost 6 bases to trimming and J lost 5 bases; unmatched junction nucleotides: 6. The CDR3 contains 13 residues. Germline V gene data show CDR1 as MNHEY and CDR2 as SVGAGI. DNA for the CDR3: TGTGCCAGCAGATCCGACAGGGATGAGACCCAGTACTTC. Translated: CASRSDRDETQYF.

This clonotype was counted a few times. The chain joins TRBV10-2 to TRBJ2-7; D ambiguous. Germline assignment: CDR1 WSHSY and CDR2 SAAADI. Trimming took 4 bases from V and 1 from J, leaving 11 bases between them. This CDR3 region has 14 residues. For the CDR3, the DNA is TGCGCCAGCAGTGGACCTGAGAATTCCTACGAGCAGTACTTC. It specifies CASSGPENSYEQYF.